The 13 T cell receptor beta chains in this list originate from one sample, sequenced in a study of cytomegalovirus exposure and HLA in healthy donors. The PCR ran on 60 Vbeta and 13 Jbeta primers. The assay was immunoSEQ multiplex PCR, and TCRdb's table has in-frame clones only and misses some. The profile shows more than 95,000 clones, around 81% of them singletons. The sample taken for sequencing was PBMCs. The receptors come from a woman under 40 in good health and CMV-seronegative.

J is TRBJ1-3 and V is TRBV4-3, with D perhaps matching TRBD1 (5 bases). Germline CDR1 reads LGHNA; CDR2 reads YSLEER. V was pared by 0 bases and J by 2 bases, with 8 bases between. The CDR3 has 15 amino acids. The chain's CDR3 is CASSQEGGAGNTIYF. The CDR3 DNA sequence: TGCGCCAGCAGCCAAGAGGGAGGGGCTGGAAACACCATATATTTT.

The chain carries TRBV14 and TRBJ1-4; the D is unclear. In germline, CDR1 is SGHDN, CDR2 FVKESK. This CDR3 has 13 amino acids. V was clipped by 1 base and J by 7 bases, with 7 bases between them. As DNA, the CDR3 is TGTGCCAGCAGCCAAGCTTGGAGTGAAAAACTGTTTTTT. It is translated as CASSQAWSEKLFF.

This clone has just a few counts. This sequence joins TRBV14 and TRBJ2-3; 9 bases are a match to TRBD2. CDR3 size: 17 residues. CDR1 and CDR2 from the germline V gene are SGHDN and FVKESK. The ends lost 0 bases at V and 6 bases at J; junction bases unmatched: 10. The CDR3 coding sequence is TGTGCCAGCAGCCAAGATACTTCTCTAGCGGGATATGATACGCAGTATTTT. It specifies CASSQDTSLAGYDTQYF. Full variable domain (rest looked up from reference TRBV14 and TRBJ2-3): EAGVTQFPSHSVIEKGQTVTLRCDPISGHDNLYWYRRVMGKEIKFLLHFVKESKQDESGMPNNRFLAERTGGTYSTLKVQPAELEDSGVYFCASSQDTSLAGYDTQYFGPGTRLTVL.

The CDR3, as DNA: TGCGCCAGCAGCTCTCCGGGACAGGGGGGCGACGAGCAGTACTTC. Translation: CASSSPGQGGDEQYF. The chain couples TRBV5-1 to TRBJ2-7; TRBD1 matches at 11 bases. CDR1 and CDR2 (germline): SGHRS, YFSETQ. The CDR3 is made up of 15 amino acids. V lost 3 bases and J lost 5; bases outside the gene matches: 7.

The CDR3 DNA follows: TGTGCCAGTAGGGACCCGGGACTAGCGGGGGGGCTTCCATTTTTT. Its protein product is CASRDPGLAGGLPFF. The gene calls are TRBV19 and TRBJ2-2; 16 nucleotides match TRBD2. Germline loops: CDR1 LNHDA, CDR2 SQIVND (reference sequence). V lost 6 bases, J lost 17 bases, and 12 bases stayed unmatched. This CDR3 is built from 15 residues.

In this sample, this clone is medium-sized. This sequence joins TRBV6-4 and TRBJ2-1, with 7 bases aligning to TRBD2. V trimming: 2 bases; J trimming: 2 bases; junction bases outside the gene matches: 3. CDR1 and CDR2 (germline): MRHNA, SNTAGT. CDR3 length: 15 residues. The CDR3: CASSDGEGPYNEQFF. Written as DNA, the CDR3 is TGTGCCAGCAGTGACGGGGAGGGCCCCTACAATGAGCAGTTCTTC.

The J gene is TRBJ1-1, the V gene TRBV10-2; D might be TRBD1 (6 bases). Germline loops: CDR1 WSHSY, CDR2 SAAADI. This CDR3 comprises 14 residues. The V end lost 7 bases, the J end lost 1 base, and 13 bases lay between the germline ends. The CDR3: CASKLTGQNTEAFF. The DNA for the CDR3 is TGCGCCAGCAAATTAACAGGGCAGAACACTGAAGCTTTCTTT.

As DNA, the CDR3 is TGTGCCAGCAGCTTATCACTAGCGGGAGAATCCTACGAGCAGTACTTC. Its protein is CASSLSLAGESYEQYF. The genes are TRBV11-2 and TRBJ2-7; TRBD2 matches at 11 bases. Germline V gene sequence: CDR1 SGHAT, CDR2 FQNNGV. The CDR3 consists of 16 residues. J gave up 1 base and V 2 bases, and 4 bases lay outside the gene matches.

On this clone: Other DNA sequences from this sample encode an identical CDR3 as well. The gene calls are TRBV28 and TRBJ1-1, with D perhaps matching TRBD1 (6 bases). Germline V gene lookup returns CDR1 MDHEN and CDR2 SYDVKM. The CDR3 has 15 residues. Trimming stripped 3 bases from V and 0 bases from J, with 11 bases between. CDR3 sequence (DNA): TGTGCCAGCAGTTTCCCCACAGGGCTGAACACTGAAGCTTTCTTT. This codes for CASSFPTGLNTEAFF.

CDR3 in DNA: TGTGCCAGCACGCCAGCCTACAATGAGCAGTTCTTC. Its protein product is CASTPAYNEQFF. This sequence joins TRBV6-5 and TRBJ2-1; D unclear. The CDR3 totals 12 residues. CDR1 and CDR2 (germline): MNHEY, SVGAGI. The ends were cut back, 7 bases at V and 2 bases at J, with 6 bases in the middle.

This chain joins TRBV30 and TRBJ2-1; D remains unclear. Per the germline V gene, CDR1 is GTSNPN and CDR2 is SVGIG (reference sequence). V lost 3 bases and J 7 bases, leaving 13 bases between the germline ends. CDR3 length: 13 residues. The CDR3 reads CAWSEVVVNEQFF. The CDR3 DNA sequence: TGTGCCTGGAGCGAGGTGGTGGTAAATGAGCAGTTCTTC.

The chain links TRBV5-1 to TRBJ1-1; D is unresolved. The length of the CDR3 is 14 residues. Looked up from germline, CDR1 is SGHRS and CDR2 is YFSETQ. V lost 0 bases and J 4 bases, leaving 10 bases between the germline ends. CDR3 residues: CASSLGRWGTEAFF. CDR3 sequence (DNA): TGCGCCAGCAGCTTGGGGAGGTGGGGCACTGAAGCTTTCTTT.

In its sample, this clone was seen a few times. The V gene is TRBV4-1, the J gene TRBJ2-3, with 7 bases aligning to TRBD2. Germline values: CDR1 MGHRA, CDR2 YSYEKL. With 0 bases clipped from V and 9 bases from J, the junction kept 6 bases outside the gene matches. The CDR3 contains 14 residues. Here the CDR3 reads CASSQDVGAGTQYF. In DNA, the CDR3 is TGCGCCAGCAGCCAAGATGTAGGAGCGGGGACGCAGTATTTT.